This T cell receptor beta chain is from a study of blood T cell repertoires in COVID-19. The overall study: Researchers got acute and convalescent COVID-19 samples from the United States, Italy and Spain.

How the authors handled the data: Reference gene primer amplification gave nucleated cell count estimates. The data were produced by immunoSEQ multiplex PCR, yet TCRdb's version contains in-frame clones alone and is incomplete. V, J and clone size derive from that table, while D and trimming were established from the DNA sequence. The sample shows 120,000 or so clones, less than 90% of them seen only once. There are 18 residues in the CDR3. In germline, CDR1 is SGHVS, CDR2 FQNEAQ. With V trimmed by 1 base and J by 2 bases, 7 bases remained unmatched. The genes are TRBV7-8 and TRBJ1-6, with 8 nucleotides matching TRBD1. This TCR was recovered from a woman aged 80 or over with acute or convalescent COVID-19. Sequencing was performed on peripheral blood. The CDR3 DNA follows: TGTGCCAGCAGCTTAGGCGAGACAGGGGTGACCTATAATTCACCCCTCCACTTT. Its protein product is CASSLGETGVTYNSPLHF.